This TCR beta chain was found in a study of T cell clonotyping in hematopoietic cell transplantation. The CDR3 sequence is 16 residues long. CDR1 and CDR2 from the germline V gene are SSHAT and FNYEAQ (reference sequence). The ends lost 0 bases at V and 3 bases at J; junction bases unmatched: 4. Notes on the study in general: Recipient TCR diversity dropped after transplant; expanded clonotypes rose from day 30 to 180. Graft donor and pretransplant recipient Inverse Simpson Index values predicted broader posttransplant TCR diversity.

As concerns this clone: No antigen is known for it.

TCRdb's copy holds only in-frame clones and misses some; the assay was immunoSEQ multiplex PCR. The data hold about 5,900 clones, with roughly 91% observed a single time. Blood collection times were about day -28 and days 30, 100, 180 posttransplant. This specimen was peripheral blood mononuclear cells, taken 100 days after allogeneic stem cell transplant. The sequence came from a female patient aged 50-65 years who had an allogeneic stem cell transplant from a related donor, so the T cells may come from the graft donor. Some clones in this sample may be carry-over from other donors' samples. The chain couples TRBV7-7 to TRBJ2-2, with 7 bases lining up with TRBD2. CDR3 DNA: TGTGCCAGCAGCTTAGCGACTAGCAGGGACACCGGGGAGCTGTTTTTT. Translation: CASSLATSRDTGELFF.